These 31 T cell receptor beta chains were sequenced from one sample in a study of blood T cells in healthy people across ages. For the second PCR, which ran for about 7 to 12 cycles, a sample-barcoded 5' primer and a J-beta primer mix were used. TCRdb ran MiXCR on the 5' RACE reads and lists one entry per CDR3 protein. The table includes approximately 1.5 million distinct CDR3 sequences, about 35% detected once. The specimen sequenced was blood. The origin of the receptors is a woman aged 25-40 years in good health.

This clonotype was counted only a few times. CDR3 in DNA: TGTGCCAGCAGTGTTCTGCGTTCCTCCTACGAGCAGTACTTC. This gives the protein CASSVLRSSYEQYF. The chain links TRBV2 to TRBJ2-7; D not certain. The CDR3 totals 14 residues. V was cut by 4 bases and J by 0 bases, with 10 bases left in between. Germline V gene data show CDR1 as SNHLY and CDR2 as FYNNEI.

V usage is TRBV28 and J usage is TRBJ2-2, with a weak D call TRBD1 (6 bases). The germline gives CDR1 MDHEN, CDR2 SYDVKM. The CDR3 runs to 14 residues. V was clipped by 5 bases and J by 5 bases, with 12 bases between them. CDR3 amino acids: CASSKQGSTGELFF. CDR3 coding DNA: TGTGCCAGCAGTAAACAGGGTTCGACCGGGGAGCTGTTTTTT.

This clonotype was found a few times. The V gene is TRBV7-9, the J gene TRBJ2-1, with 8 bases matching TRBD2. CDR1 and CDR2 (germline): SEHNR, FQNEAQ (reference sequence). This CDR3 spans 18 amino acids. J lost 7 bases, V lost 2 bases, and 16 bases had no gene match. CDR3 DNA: TGTGCCAGCAGCTTAAATAGGGTAGCGGGAATATCGGGGAATGAGCAGTTCTTC. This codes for CASSLNRVAGISGNEQFF.

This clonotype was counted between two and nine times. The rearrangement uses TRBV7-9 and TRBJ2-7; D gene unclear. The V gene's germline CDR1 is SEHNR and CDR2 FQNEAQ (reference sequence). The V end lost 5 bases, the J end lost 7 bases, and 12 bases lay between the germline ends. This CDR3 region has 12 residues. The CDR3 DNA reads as TGTGCCAGCAGCAAAGCTTATGGGGAGCAGTACTTC. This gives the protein CASSKAYGEQYF.

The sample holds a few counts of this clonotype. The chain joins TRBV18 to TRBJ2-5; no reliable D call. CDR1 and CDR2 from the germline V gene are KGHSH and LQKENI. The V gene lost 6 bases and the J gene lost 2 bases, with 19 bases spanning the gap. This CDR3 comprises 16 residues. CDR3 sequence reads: CASSPVSFFGQETQYF. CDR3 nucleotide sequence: TGTGCCAGCTCCCCAGTCAGTTTCTTCGGACAAGAGACCCAGTACTTC.

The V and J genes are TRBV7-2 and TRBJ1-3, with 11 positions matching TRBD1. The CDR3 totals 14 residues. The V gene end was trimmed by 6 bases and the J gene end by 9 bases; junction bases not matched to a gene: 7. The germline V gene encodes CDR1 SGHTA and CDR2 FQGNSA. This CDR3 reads CASRRGQGAGTIYF. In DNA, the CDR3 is TGTGCCAGCAGGCGTGGACAGGGGGCTGGCACCATATATTTT.

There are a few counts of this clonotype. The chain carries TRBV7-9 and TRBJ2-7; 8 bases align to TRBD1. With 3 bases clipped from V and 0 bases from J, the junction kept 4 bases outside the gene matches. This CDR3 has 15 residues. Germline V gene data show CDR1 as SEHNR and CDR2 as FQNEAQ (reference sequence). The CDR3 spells CASSFGDRYSYEQYF. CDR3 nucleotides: TGTGCCAGCAGCTTTGGGGACAGGTACTCCTACGAGCAGTACTTC.

The CDR3 sequence: CASSLGANLEQYF. In nucleotides, the CDR3 is TGCGCCAGCAGCTTGGGAGCCAACTTGGAGCAGTACTTC. V gene TRBV5-1 combines with J gene TRBJ2-7; D uncertain. CDR1 SGHRS and CDR2 YFSETQ come from the germline V gene. The CDR3 extends over 13 amino acids. V was clipped by 0 bases and J by 7 bases, with 11 bases between them.

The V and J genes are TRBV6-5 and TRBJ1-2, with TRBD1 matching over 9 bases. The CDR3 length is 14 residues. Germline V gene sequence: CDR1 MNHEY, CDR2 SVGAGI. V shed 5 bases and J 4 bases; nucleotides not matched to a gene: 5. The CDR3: CASSPMTGGYGYTF. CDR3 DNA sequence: TGTGCCAGCAGTCCCATGACAGGGGGCTATGGCTACACCTTC.

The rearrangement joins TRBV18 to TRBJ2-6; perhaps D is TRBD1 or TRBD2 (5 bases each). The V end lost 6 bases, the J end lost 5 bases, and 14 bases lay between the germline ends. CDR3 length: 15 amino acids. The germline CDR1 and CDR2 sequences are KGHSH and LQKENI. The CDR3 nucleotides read TGTGCCAGCTCCCCGGGGCTCTGGCGGGCCAACGTCCTGACTTTC. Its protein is CASSPGLWRANVLTF.

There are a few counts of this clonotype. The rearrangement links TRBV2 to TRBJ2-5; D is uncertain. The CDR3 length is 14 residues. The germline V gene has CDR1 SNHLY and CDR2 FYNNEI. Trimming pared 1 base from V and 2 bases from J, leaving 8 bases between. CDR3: CASSEGALQETQYF. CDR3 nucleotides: TGTGCCAGCAGTGAAGGAGCACTACAAGAGACCCAGTACTTC.

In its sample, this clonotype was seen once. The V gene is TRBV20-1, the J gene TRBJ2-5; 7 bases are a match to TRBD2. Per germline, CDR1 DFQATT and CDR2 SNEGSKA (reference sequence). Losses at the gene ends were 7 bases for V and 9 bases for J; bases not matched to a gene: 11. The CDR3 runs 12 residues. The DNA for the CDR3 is TGCAGTGGGGTTGTGGGGGGGTGGGCCCAGTACTTC. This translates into CSGVVGGWAQYF.

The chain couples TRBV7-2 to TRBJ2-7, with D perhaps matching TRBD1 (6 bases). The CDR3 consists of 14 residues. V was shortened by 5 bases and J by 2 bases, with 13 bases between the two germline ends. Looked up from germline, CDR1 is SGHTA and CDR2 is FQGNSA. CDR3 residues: CASSQWGRTYEQYF. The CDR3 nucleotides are TGTGCCAGCAGCCAGTGGGGGCGAACCTACGAGCAGTACTTC.

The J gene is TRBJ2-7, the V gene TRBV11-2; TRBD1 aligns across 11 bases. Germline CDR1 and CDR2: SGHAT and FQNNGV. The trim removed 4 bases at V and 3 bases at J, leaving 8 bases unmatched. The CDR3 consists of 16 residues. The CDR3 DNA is TGTGCCAGCAGCTGGCGGTGGGACAGGGGGTTCTACGAGCAGTACTTC. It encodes CASSWRWDRGFYEQYF.

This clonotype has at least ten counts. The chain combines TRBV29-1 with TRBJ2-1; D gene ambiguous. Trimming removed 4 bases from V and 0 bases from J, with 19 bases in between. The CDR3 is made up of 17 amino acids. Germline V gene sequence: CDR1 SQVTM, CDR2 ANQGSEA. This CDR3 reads CSVGVRGEVSSYNEQFF. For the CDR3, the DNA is TGCAGCGTTGGAGTGCGAGGTGAGGTGAGCTCCTACAATGAGCAGTTCTTC.

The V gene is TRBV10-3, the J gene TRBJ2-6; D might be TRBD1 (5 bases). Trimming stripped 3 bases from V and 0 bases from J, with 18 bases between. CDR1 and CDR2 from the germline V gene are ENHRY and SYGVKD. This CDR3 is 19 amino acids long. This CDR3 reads CAISDQWGEEHSGANVLTF. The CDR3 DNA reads TGTGCCATCAGTGACCAGTGGGGCGAAGAACACTCTGGGGCCAACGTCCTGACTTTC.

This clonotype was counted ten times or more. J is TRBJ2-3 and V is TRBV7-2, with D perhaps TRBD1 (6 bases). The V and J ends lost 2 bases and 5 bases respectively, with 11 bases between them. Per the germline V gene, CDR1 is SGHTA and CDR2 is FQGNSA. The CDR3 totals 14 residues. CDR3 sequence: CASSLTGPVDTQYF. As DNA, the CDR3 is TGTGCCAGCAGCTTAACAGGGCCTGTAGATACGCAGTATTTT.

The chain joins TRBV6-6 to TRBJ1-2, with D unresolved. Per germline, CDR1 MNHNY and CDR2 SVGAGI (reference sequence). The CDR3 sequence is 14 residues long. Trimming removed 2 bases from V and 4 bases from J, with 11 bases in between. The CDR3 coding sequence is TGTGCCAGCAGTTACGGGGAATCGTTCTATGGCTACACCTTC. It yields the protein CASSYGESFYGYTF.

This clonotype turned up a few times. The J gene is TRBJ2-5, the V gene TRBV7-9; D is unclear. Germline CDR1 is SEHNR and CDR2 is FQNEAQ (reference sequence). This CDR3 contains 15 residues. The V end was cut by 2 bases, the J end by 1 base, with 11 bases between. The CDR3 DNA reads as TGTGCCAGCAGCTTAAGGCAGGAACCCCAAGAGACCCAGTACTTC. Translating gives CASSLRQEPQETQYF.

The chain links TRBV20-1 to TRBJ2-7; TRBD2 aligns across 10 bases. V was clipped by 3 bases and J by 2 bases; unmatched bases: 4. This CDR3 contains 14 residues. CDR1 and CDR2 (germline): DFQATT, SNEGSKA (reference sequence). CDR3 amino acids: CSARLAGVPYEQYF. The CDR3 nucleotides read TGCAGTGCTAGGCTAGCGGGAGTTCCCTACGAGCAGTACTTC.

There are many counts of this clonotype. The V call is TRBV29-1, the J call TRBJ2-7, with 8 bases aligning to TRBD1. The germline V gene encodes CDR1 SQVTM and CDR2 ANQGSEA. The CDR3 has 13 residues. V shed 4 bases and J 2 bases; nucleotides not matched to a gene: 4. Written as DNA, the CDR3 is TGCAGCGTTGGGCAGGGGGCCCCCTACGAGCAGTACTTC. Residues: CSVGQGAPYEQYF.

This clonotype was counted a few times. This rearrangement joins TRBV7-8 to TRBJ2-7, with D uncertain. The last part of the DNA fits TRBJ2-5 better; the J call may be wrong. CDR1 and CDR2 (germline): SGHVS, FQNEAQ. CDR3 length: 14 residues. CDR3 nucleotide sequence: TGTGCCAGCAGCTTAGTGGAACCCCCAGGGACCCAGTACTTC. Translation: CASSLVEPPGTQYF.

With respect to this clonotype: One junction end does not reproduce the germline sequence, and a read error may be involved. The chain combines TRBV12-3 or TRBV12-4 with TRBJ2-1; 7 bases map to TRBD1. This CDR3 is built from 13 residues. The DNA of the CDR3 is TGTGCCGGCAGTCCTTACAGGGGAAGTGAGCAGTTCTTC. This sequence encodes CAGSPYRGSEQFF.

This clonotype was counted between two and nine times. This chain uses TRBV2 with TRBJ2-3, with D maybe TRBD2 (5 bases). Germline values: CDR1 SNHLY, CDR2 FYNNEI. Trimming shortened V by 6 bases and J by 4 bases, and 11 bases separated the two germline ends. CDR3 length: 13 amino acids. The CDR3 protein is CASRDTSADTQYF. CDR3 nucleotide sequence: TGTGCCAGCAGAGATACTAGTGCAGATACGCAGTATTTT. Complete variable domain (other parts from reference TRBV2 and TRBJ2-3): EPEVTQTPSHQVTQMGQEVILRCVPISNHLYFYWYRQILGQKVEFLVSFYNNEISEKSEIFDDQFSVERPDGSNFTLKIRSTKLEDSAMYFCASRDTSADTQYFGPGTRLTVL.

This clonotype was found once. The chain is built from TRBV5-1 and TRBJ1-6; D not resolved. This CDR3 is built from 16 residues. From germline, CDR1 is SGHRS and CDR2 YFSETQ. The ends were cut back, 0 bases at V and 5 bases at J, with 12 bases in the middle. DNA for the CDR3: TGCGCCAGCAGCTTGGAAGCTGCCAGCCATAATTCACCCCTCCACTTT. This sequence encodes CASSLEAASHNSPLHF.

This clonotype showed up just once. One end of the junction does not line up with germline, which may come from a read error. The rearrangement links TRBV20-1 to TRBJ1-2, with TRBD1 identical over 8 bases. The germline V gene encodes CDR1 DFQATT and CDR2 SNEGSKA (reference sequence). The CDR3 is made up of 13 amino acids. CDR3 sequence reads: CSARDLQGAGYIF. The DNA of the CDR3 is TGCAGTGCTAGAGATCTTCAGGGGGCTGGCTACATCTTC.

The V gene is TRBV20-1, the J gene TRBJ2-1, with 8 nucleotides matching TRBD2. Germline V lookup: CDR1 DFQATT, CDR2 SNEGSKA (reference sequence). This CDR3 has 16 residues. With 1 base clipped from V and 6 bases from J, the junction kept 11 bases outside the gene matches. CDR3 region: CSARGGSGTIFNEQFF. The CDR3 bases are TGCAGTGCTAGAGGTGGTAGCGGGACCATTTTCAATGAGCAGTTCTTC.

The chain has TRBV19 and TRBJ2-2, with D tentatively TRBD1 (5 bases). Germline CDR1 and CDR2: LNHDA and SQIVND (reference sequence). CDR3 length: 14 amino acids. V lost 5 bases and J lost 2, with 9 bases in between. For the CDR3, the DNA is TGTGCCAGTAGTGGACACCCAAACACCGGGGAGCTGTTTTTT. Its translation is CASSGHPNTGELFF. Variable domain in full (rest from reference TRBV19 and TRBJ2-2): DGGITQSPKYLFRKEGQNVTLSCEQNLNHDAMYWYRQDPGQGLRLIYYSQIVNDFQKGDIAEGYSVSREKKESFPLTVTSAQKNPTAFYLCASSGHPNTGELFFGEGSRLTVL.

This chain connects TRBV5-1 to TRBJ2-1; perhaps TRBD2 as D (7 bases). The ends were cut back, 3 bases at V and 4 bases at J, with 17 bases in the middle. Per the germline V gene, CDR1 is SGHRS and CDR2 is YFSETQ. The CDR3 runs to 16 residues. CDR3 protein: CASSSGGGSGYNEQFF. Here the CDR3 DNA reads TGCGCCAGCAGCTCCGGCGGGGGCAGTGGGTACAATGAGCAGTTCTTC.

CDR3 in amino acids: CASTQVPPEGGYTF. The CDR3 coding sequence is TGTGCCAGCACCCAAGTTCCCCCTGAGGGTGGCTACACCTTC. V gene TRBV2 combines with J gene TRBJ1-2; D uncertain. CDR3 length equals 14 residues. Looked up from germline, CDR1 is SNHLY and CDR2 is FYNNEI. Trimming removed 7 bases at V and 7 bases at J, with 19 bases between.

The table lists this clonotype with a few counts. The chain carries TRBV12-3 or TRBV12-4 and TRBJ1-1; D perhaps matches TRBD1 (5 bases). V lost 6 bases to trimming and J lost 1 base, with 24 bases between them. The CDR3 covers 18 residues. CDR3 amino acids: CASSLARPGRPGNTEAFF. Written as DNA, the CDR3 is TGTGCCAGCAGCCTCGCGAGACCGGGACGGCCTGGGAACACTGAAGCTTTCTTT.